The 3 T cell receptor beta chains in this list originate from one sample, sequenced in a study of cytomegalovirus exposure and HLA in healthy donors. PCR used 60 Vbeta primers and 13 Jbeta primers. The assay was immunoSEQ multiplex PCR, and TCRdb's table has in-frame clones only and misses some. The repertoire holds some 150,000 clones, with roughly four fifths as singletons. The sample comprised PBMCs. The source of these receptors is a man aged 40-50 years in good health and CMV-seronegative.

The V and J genes are TRBV19 and TRBJ2-1, with a possible D match to TRBD2 (7 bases). Germline loops: CDR1 LNHDA, CDR2 SQIVND (reference sequence). The V end lost 5 bases, the J end lost 8 bases, and 16 bases lay between the germline ends. The CDR3 is made up of 14 amino acids. The CDR3 region has the DNA TGTGCCAGTAGTGCACAGGGAGGGTTGGATGAGCAGTTCTTC. Translating gives CASSAQGGLDEQFF.

V is TRBV6-5 and J is TRBJ1-2, with 8 bases identical to TRBD1. The ends lost 4 bases at V and 6 bases at J; junction bases unmatched: 10. Germline values: CDR1 MNHEY, CDR2 SVGAGI. The CDR3 contains 15 residues. CDR3 in DNA: TGTGCCAGCAGTTCCCCAAAAAGACAGGGGAATGGCTACACCTTC. It encodes CASSSPKRQGNGYTF.

The V and J genes are TRBV19 and TRBJ1-1; 9 bases fit TRBD1. V lost 4 bases to trimming and J lost 11 bases; unmatched junction nucleotides: 8. CDR1 LNHDA and CDR2 SQIVND come from the germline V gene (reference sequence). CDR3 size: 13 residues. The CDR3 protein is CASSSDRGSRAFF. In DNA, the CDR3 is TGTGCCAGTAGTAGCGACAGGGGGAGTAGGGCTTTCTTT. Together with reference TRBV19 and TRBJ1-1, the CDR3 gives the full variable domain: DGGITQSPKYLFRKEGQNVTLSCEQNLNHDAMYWYRQDPGQGLRLIYYSQIVNDFQKGDIAEGYSVSREKKESFPLTVTSAQKNPTAFYLCASSSDRGSRAFFGQGTRLTVV.